The rows below give T cell receptor beta chains drawn from one sample of a study of T-cell reconstitution after alpha-beta-depleted transplantation in children. TCRdb recomputed calls from the PCR reads with MiXCR, one row per CDR3 protein. Found here are roughly 500,000 distinct CDR3 sequences, about 18% of them singletons; the top ten hold more than 2.5%. Here the sequenced sample was PBMCs from the stem cell graft donor, taken from the stem cell graft. These receptors were taken from a human donor who donated a stem cell graft to a child with acute lymphoblastic leukemia. CDR3s include the opening cysteine and the closing phenylalanine or tryptophan. Fields, in order: CDR3 length, J gene, D gene, V gene, clone size, CDR3 protein, CDR3 DNA. A D gene is named only where the DNA matches it firmly. Clone size, where shown, is once, few, many, or a class for clones that have expanded.

>21|TRBJ2-1|TRBD2|TRBV20-1|NA
CSARDFRMGFRTSGKEHEQFF
TGCAGTGCTAGAGATTTCCGTATGGGGTTCCGAACTAGCGGAAAAGAACATGAGCAGTTCTTC
>15|TRBJ2-2|NA|TRBV28|few
CASSLRQVNTGELFF
TGTGCCAGCAGTTTAAGGCAGGTGAACACCGGGGAGCTGTTTTTT
>13|TRBJ1-5|NA|TRBV25-1|few
CASSEVGMQPQHF
TGTGCCAGCAGTGAGGTCGGTATGCAGCCCCAGCATTTT
>15|TRBJ2-5|NA|TRBV2|few
CASSELAGAQETQYF
TGTGCCAGCAGTGAATTGGCAGGGGCCCAAGAGACCCAGTACTTC
>16|TRBJ2-7|NA|TRBV5-1|NA
CASSRGLYTSEYEQYF
TGCGCCAGCAGCCGTGGGTTGTATACCTCGGAATACGAGCAGTACTTC
>15|TRBJ2-3|TRBD1|TRBV3-1|NA
CASSLRDRSTDTQYF
TGTGCCAGCAGCCTCCGGGACAGAAGCACAGATACGCAGTATTTT
>14|TRBJ2-7|NA|TRBV6-5|NA
CASSFTPETYEQYF
TGTGCCAGCAGTTTCACACCAGAGACCTACGAGCAGTACTTC
>14|TRBJ2-7|NA|TRBV12-3/TRBV12-4|NA
CASRETMGRYEQYF
TGTGCCAGCAGAGAGACCATGGGGCGGTACGAGCAGTACTTC
>15|TRBJ2-7|TRBD2|TRBV14|few
CASSHRAGPSYEQYF
TGTGCCAGCAGCCACCGAGCGGGGCCTTCCTACGAGCAGTACTTC
>15|TRBJ2-2|TRBD2|TRBV4-1|NA
CASRVKAGVTGELFF
TGCGCCAGCAGGGTAAAAGCGGGAGTCACCGGGGAGCTGTTTTTT
>15|TRBJ2-5|NA|TRBV7-9|few
CASSLEFRTAETQYF
TGTGCCAGCAGCTTAGAGTTCCGGACTGCGGAGACCCAGTACTTC
>14|TRBJ2-2|NA|TRBV20-1|few
CSARAGVTTGELFF
TGCAGTGCTAGAGCGGGAGTGACTACCGGGGAGCTGTTTTTT
>16|TRBJ1-4|NA|TRBV5-1|few
CASSLRDIATNEKLFF
TGCGCCAGCAGCCTCCGGGACATCGCAACTAATGAAAAACTGTTTTTT
>13|TRBJ2-3|NA|TRBV7-9|NA
CASSLIDTDTQYF
TGTGCCAGCAGCTTGATAGACACAGATACGCAGTATTTT
>15|TRBJ2-4|NA|TRBV6-5|NA
CASSSPQGGKNIQYF
TGTGCCAGCAGTTCTCCGCAGGGGGGGAAAAACATTCAGTACTTC
>14|TRBJ1-2|TRBD1|TRBV20-1|NA
CSARDRGRGYGYTF
TGCAGTGCTAGAGACAGGGGGCGAGGGTATGGCTACACCTTC
>18|TRBJ2-1|TRBD2|TRBV4-1|few
CASSHLLRSGRAFNEQFF
TGCGCCAGCAGCCATCTCCTAAGGAGCGGGAGGGCCTTCAATGAGCAGTTCTTC
>14|TRBJ2-4|TRBD1|TRBV7-6|few
CASSGPTGGSIQYF
TGTGCCAGCAGCGGACCGACAGGGGGAAGTATTCAGTACTTC